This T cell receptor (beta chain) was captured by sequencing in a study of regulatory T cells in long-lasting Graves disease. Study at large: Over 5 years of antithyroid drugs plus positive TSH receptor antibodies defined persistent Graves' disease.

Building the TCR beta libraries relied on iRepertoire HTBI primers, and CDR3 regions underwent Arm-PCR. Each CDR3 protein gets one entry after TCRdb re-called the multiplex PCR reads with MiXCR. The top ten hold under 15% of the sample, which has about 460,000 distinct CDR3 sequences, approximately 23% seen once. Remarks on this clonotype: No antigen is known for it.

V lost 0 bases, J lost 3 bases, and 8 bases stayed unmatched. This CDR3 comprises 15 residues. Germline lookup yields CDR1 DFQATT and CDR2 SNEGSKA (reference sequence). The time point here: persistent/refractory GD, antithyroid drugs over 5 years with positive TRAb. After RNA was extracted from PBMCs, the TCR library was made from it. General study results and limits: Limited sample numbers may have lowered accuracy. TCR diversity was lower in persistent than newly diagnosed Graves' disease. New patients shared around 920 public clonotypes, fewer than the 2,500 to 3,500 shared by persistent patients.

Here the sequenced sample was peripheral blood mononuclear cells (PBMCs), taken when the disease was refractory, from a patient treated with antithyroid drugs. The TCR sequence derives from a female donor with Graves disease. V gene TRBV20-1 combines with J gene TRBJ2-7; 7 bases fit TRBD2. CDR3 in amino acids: CSARDPGLTLYEQYF. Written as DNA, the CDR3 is TGCAGTGCTAGAGACCCGGGACTAACTCTCTACGAGCAGTACTTC.